This TCR beta chain was identified during a study of blood T cell repertoires in COVID-19. Whole-study context: The origin of the acute and convalescent COVID-19 samples was the United States, Italy and Spain.

The study recruited people aged roughly 18 to 100 years across 24 US areas. There are 12 residues in the CDR3. Germline assignment: CDR1 MNHEY and CDR2 SVGAGI. The germline V and J ends were trimmed by 6 bases and 3 bases, with 8 bases remaining between them. Per the study methods: Amplifying reference gene primers gave estimates of nucleated cell counts. Some clones are missing from TCRdb's copy, which holds only in-frame ones; the method was immunoSEQ multiplex PCR. D and trimming were read from the DNA, whereas the V and J calls and clone size are those reported in that table. The sample lists 140,000 or so clones, over 80% seen once, with more than 5% in the top ten.

This chain links TRBV6-5 with TRBJ1-1; TRBD1 might be the D (6 bases). This receptor was taken from a woman between 35 and 50 years old who had recovered from COVID-19. Sequencing was performed on PBMCs or T cells enriched from blood (not recorded which). Here the CDR3 reads CASRQGDTEAFF. CDR3 DNA: TGTGCCAGCAGACAGGGCGACACTGAAGCTTTCTTT.